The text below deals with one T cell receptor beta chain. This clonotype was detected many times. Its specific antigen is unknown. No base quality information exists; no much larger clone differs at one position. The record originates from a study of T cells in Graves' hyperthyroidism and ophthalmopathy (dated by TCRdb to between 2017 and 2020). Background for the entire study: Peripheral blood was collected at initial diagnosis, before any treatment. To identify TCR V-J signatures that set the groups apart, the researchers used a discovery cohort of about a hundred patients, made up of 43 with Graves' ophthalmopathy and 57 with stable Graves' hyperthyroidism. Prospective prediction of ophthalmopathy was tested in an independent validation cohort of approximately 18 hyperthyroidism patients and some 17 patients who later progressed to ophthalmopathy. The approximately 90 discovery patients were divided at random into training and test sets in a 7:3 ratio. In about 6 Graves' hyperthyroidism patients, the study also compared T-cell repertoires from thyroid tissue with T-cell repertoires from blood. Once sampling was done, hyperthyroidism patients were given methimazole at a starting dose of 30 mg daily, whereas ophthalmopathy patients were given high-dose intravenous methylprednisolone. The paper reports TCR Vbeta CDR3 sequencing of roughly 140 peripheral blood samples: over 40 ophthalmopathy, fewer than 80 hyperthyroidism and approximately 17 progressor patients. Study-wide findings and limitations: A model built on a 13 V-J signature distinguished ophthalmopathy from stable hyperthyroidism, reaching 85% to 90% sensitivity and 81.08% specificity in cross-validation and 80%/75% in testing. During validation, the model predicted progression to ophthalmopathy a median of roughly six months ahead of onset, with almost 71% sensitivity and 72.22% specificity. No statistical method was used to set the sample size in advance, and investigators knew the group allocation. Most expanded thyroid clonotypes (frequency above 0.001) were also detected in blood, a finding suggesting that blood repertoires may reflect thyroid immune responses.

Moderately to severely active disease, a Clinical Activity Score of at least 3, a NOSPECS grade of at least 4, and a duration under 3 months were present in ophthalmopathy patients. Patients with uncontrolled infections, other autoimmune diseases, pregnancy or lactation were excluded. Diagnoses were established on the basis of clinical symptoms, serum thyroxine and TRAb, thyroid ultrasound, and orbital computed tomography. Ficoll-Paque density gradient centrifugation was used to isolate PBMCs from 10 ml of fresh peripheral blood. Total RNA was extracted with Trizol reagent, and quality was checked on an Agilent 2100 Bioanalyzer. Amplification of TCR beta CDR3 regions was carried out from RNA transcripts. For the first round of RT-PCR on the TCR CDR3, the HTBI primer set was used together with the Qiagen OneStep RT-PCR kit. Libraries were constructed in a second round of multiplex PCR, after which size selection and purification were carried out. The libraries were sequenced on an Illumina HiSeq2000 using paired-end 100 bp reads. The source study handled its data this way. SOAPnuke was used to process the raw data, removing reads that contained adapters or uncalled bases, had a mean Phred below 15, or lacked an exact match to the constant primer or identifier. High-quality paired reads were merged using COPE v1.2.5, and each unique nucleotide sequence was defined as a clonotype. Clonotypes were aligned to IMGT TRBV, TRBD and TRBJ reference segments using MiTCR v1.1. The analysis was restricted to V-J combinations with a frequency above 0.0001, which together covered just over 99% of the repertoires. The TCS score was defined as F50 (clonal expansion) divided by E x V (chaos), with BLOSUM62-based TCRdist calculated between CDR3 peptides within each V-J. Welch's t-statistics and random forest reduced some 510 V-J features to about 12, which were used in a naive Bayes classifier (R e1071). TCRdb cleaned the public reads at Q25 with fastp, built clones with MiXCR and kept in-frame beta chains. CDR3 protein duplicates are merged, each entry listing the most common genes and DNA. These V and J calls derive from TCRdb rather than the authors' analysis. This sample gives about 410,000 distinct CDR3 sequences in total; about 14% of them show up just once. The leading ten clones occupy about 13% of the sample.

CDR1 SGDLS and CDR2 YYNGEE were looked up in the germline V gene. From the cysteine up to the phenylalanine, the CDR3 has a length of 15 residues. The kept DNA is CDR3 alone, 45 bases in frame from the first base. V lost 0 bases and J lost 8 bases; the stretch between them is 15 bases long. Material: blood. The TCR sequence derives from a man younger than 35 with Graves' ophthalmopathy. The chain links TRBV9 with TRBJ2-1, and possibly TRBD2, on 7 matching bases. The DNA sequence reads TGTGCCAGCAGCGTAGGGGCGTGGGGGGGCGATGAGCAGTTCTTC. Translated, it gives CASSVGAWGGDEQFF.